This note documents a single T cell receptor beta chain sequence. Its antigen remains unknown. The TCR beta cDNA libraries carried unique molecular identifiers. From around 1 to 10 million T cells, 500,000 or so cDNA molecules were obtained. Via MiXCR, TCRdb re-called the PCR reads, giving one row per CDR3 protein. The repertoire holds fewer than 850,000 distinct CDR3 sequences, 25% to 30% seen once, with approximately 0.6% in the top ten. Germline assignment: CDR1 DFQATT and CDR2 SNEGSKA (reference sequence). V lost 2 bases and J 0 bases, leaving 4 bases between the germline ends. The CDR3 has 12 residues. The data were taken from a study of post-analysis software for immune sequencing data. Study context: The disease courses covered relapsing-remitting, secondary progressive and progressive-relapsing multiple sclerosis. Whole-study results and caveats: Five or six TRBV segments, TRBV5-6, TRBV5-1 and TRBV20-1 among them, were found more frequent in patients than controls. The study found significantly lower normalized Chao1 diversity in multiple sclerosis patients than in controls.

Sequencing used blood. The rearrangement joins TRBV20-1 to TRBJ2-5; D uncertain. This sequence originates from a girl between 10 and 17 years old with multiple sclerosis. Written as DNA, the CDR3 is TGCAGTGCTAGAAACTACCAAGAGACCCAGTACTTC. It yields the protein CSARNYQETQYF.